These 16 T cell receptor beta chains originate from one sample sequenced in a study of blood T cell repertoires in COVID-19. TCRdb keeps only in-frame clones here, not all; method: immunoSEQ multiplex PCR. The data show about 200,000 clones, 65% to 90% seen once. Sample: PBMCs or T cells enriched from blood (not recorded which). Receptors originate from a man aged 35 to 55 who had recovered from COVID-19.

This clone was counted only a few times. This chain links TRBV10-3 with TRBJ1-3; no reliable D call. Germline V gene sequence: CDR1 ENHRY, CDR2 SYGVKD. The CDR3 is made up of 15 amino acids. The V and J ends lost 3 bases and 1 base respectively, with 10 bases between them. DNA of the CDR3: TGTGCCATCAGTGATTCGTCAGGATCTGGAAACACCATATATTTT. Translation gives CAISDSSGSGNTIYF.

The chain has TRBV3-1 (or the pseudogene TRBV3-2) and TRBJ1-2; D not resolved. The germline gives CDR1 LGHDT, CDR2 YNNKEL (reference sequence). Trimming took 0 bases from V and 0 from J, leaving 14 bases between them. This CDR3 contains 17 residues. CDR3 coding DNA: TGTGCCAGCAGCCAAGATCCTCCAGCACGGGCTAACTATGGCTACACCTTC. Amino acids: CASSQDPPARANYGYTF.

This clone was counted only a few times. The chain carries TRBV28 and TRBJ2-3; TRBD2 matches at 7 bases. CDR1 MDHEN and CDR2 SYDVKM come from the germline V gene. J gave up 0 bases and V 4 bases, and 7 bases lay outside the gene matches. The CDR3 extends over 16 amino acids. The DNA for the CDR3 is TGTGCCAGCAGTTCATCGAGCGGGACTAGCACAGATACGCAGTATTTT. It is translated as CASSSSSGTSTDTQYF.

This chain joins TRBV24-1 and TRBJ2-2; 7 bases are a match to TRBD2. Germline CDR1 KGHDR, CDR2 SFDVKD. The J segment lost 4 bases and the V segment lost 2 bases, leaving 6 bases of the junction unmatched. This CDR3 comprises 16 residues. CDR3 nucleotide sequence: TGTGCCACCAGTGATTATGTGGGGGAGGGCACCGGGGAGCTGTTTTTT. Amino acid sequence: CATSDYVGEGTGELFF.

The chain recombines TRBV7-2 with TRBJ2-2; perhaps TRBD2 as D (5 bases). CDR3 length: 16 residues. Germline-derived CDR1 and CDR2 are SGHTA and FQGNSA. Trimming stripped 6 bases from V and 0 bases from J, with 14 bases between. The CDR3 reads CASRPPNSANTGELFF. The CDR3 DNA sequence: TGTGCCAGCAGACCCCCGAATAGCGCGAACACCGGGGAGCTGTTTTTT. The whole variable domain, filled in from reference TRBV7-2 and TRBJ2-2, reads GAGVSQSPSNKVTEKGKDVELRCDPISGHTALYWYRQSLGQGLEFLIYFQGNSAPDKSGLPSDRFSAERTGGSVSTLTIQRTQQEDSAVYLCASRPPNSANTGELFFGEGSRLTVL.

J is TRBJ2-6 and V is TRBV3-1 (or the pseudogene TRBV3-2), with a weak D call TRBD1 (5 bases). The germline V gene has CDR1 LGHDT and CDR2 YNNKEL (reference sequence). V gave up 0 bases and J gave up 2 bases, with 11 bases separating them. This CDR3 is built from 17 residues. The CDR3 DNA sequence: TGTGCCAGCAGCCAAGAAACCCCCAGGGCTGGGGCCAACGTCCTGACTTTC. Amino acids: CASSQETPRAGANVLTF.

The chain uses TRBV9 and TRBJ2-7; 8 nucleotides align to TRBD2. The CDR3 is 15 residues long. The ends lost 4 bases at V and 3 bases at J; junction bases unmatched: 9. Germline CDR1 is SGDLS and CDR2 is YYNGEE. The CDR3 spells CASSPGLAYGYEQYF. CDR3 bases: TGTGCCAGCAGCCCCGGACTAGCCTATGGCTACGAGCAGTACTTC.

This clone was observed once. The chain employs TRBV2 and TRBJ1-1; D is uncertain. Per the germline V gene, CDR1 is SNHLY and CDR2 is FYNNEI. The V gene lost 1 base and the J gene lost 13 bases, with 13 bases spanning the gap. CDR3 length: 12 amino acids. CDR3 amino acids: CASSEGPGLGFF. The CDR3 DNA sequence: TGTGCCAGCAGTGAAGGGCCAGGTCTCGGTTTCTTT.

The chain combines TRBV19 with TRBJ2-1; the match to TRBD1 covers 9 bases. This CDR3 is built from 12 residues. V was pared by 10 bases and J by 9 bases, with 7 bases of the junction left unmatched. Germline values: CDR1 LNHDA, CDR2 SQIVND (reference sequence). Here the CDR3 reads CATQPTGGEQFF. CDR3 DNA sequence: TGTGCCACCCAACCGACAGGGGGTGAGCAGTTCTTC.

The V call is TRBV5-1, the J call TRBJ1-2, with TRBD1 identical over 11 bases. Germline V gene sequence: CDR1 SGHRS, CDR2 YFSETQ. V shed 2 bases, J shed 0 bases, and the junction held 6 bases outside the gene matches. The CDR3 extends over 17 amino acids. The CDR3 sequence is CASSFRDRGRSNYGYTF. The DNA of the CDR3 is TGCGCCAGCAGCTTCCGGGACAGGGGGAGGTCTAACTATGGCTACACCTTC. The full variable domain, in which reference TRBV5-1 and TRBJ1-2 provide the parts outside the CDR3, is KAGVTQTPRYLIKTRGQQVTLSCSPISGHRSVSWYQQTPGQGLQFLFEYFSETQRNKGNFPGRFSGRQFSNSRSEMNVSTLELGDSALYLCASSFRDRGRSNYGYTFGSGTRLTVV.

This chain connects TRBV27 to TRBJ2-6; 7 bases match TRBD1. CDR3 length equals 20 residues. V lost 6 bases to trimming and J lost 1 base; unmatched junction nucleotides: 18. From germline, CDR1 is MNHEY and CDR2 SMNVEV (reference sequence). The CDR3 DNA reads TGTGCCAGCAGGCCTAATACCAAGCCCGAACAGGGGTCTGGGGCCAACGTCCTGACTTTC. The encoded protein is CASRPNTKPEQGSGANVLTF.

CDR3 nucleotide sequence: TGTGCCAGCAGCCATGGCAGGCAGAACTATGGCTACACCTTC. It specifies CASSHGRQNYGYTF. The chain carries TRBV3-1 (or the pseudogene TRBV3-2) and TRBJ1-2; D gene unclear. Trimming shortened V by 3 bases and J by 2 bases, and 10 bases separated the two germline ends. CDR3 size: 14 residues. Germline CDR1 is LGHDT and CDR2 is YNNKEL (reference sequence).

The J gene is TRBJ1-6, the V gene TRBV9; TRBD1 matches 7 bases. The CDR3 consists of 14 residues. V lost 0 bases and J lost 9; bases outside the gene matches: 3. CDR1 is SGDLS, CDR2 YYNGEE, per germline. CDR3 DNA: TGTGCCAGCAGCGTAGCAGGGGGTAGTTCACCCCTCCACTTT. Protein sequence: CASSVAGGSSPLHF. Combining the CDR3 with reference TRBV9 and TRBJ1-6 gives the whole variable domain DSGVTQTPKHLITATGQRVTLRCSPRSGDLSVYWYQQSLDQGLQFLIQYYNGEERAKGNILERFSAQQFPDLHSELNLSSLELGDSALYFCASSVAGGSSPLHFGNGTRLTVT.

The chain couples TRBV19 to TRBJ1-6; 7 bases line up with TRBD1. The CDR3 is 16 amino acids. Per germline, CDR1 LNHDA and CDR2 SQIVND (reference sequence). Germline trimming cut 9 bases from V and 3 bases from J; bases unmatched to any gene: 11. CDR3 bases: TGTGCCAGCCATTACGGACAGGACTTCTATAATTCACCCCTCCACTTT. Protein sequence: CASHYGQDFYNSPLHF. The variable domain in full, completed from reference TRBV19 and TRBJ1-6, reads DGGITQSPKYLFRKEGQNVTLSCEQNLNHDAMYWYRQDPGQGLRLIYYSQIVNDFQKGDIAEGYSVSREKKESFPLTVTSAQKNPTAFYLCASHYGQDFYNSPLHFGNGTRLTVT.

The rearrangement links TRBV7-8 to TRBJ1-4, with no clear D. Germline V lookup: CDR1 SGHVS, CDR2 FQNEAQ. V lost 5 bases and J lost 6, with 22 bases in between. This CDR3 has 17 residues. CDR3 sequence reads: CASSPPAGRRVDEKLFF. DNA for the CDR3: TGTGCCAGCAGCCCCCCGGCGGGGAGAAGGGTTGATGAAAAACTGTTTTTT.

This chain links TRBV18 with TRBJ1-3; the match to TRBD1 covers 8 bases. Germline V gives CDR1 KGHSH, CDR2 LQKENI. J lost 4 bases, V lost 1 base, and 0 bases had no gene match. The length of the CDR3 is 14 residues. CDR3 residues: CASSPRQGGNTIYF. Written as DNA, the CDR3 is TGTGCCAGCTCACCACGACAGGGGGGAAACACCATATATTTT.